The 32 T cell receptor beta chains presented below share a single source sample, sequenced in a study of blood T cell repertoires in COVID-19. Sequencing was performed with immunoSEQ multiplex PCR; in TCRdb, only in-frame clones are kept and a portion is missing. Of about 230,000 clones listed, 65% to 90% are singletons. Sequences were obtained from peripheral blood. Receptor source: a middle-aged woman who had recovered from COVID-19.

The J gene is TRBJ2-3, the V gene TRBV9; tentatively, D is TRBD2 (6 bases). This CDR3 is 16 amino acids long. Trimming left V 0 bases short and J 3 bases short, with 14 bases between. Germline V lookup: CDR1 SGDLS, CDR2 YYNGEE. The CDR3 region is CASSVVGEARTDTQYF. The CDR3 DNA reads TGTGCCAGCAGCGTAGTAGGGGAGGCTAGGACAGATACGCAGTATTTT. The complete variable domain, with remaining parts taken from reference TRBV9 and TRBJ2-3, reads DSGVTQTPKHLITATGQRVTLRCSPRSGDLSVYWYQQSLDQGLQFLIQYYNGEERAKGNILERFSAQQFPDLHSELNLSSLELGDSALYFCASSVVGEARTDTQYFGPGTRLTVL.

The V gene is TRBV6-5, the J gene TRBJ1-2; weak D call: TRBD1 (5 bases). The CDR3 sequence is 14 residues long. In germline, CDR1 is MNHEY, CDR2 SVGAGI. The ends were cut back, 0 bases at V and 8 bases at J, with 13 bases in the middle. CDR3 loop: CASSYSGGYGGYTF. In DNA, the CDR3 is TGTGCCAGCAGTTACTCCGGGGGGTATGGCGGCTACACCTTC.

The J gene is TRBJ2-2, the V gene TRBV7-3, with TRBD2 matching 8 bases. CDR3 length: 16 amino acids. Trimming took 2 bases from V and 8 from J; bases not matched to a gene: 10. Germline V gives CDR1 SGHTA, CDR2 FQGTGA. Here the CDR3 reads CASSLSAGVQSGELFF. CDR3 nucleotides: TGTGCCAGCAGCTTATCAGCGGGGGTCCAATCGGGGGAGCTGTTTTTT.

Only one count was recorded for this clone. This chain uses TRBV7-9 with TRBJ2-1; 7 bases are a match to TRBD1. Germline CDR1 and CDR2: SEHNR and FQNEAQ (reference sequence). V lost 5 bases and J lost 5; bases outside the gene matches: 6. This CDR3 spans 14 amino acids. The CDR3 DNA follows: TGTGCCAGCAGCCAGGGACAGATAGACAATGAGCAGTTCTTC. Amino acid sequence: CASSQGQIDNEQFF. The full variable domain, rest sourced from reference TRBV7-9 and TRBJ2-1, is DTGVSQNPRHKITKRGQNVTFRCDPISEHNRLYWYRQTLGQGPEFLTYFQNEAQLEKSRLLSDRFSAERPKGSFSTLEIQRTEQGDSAMYLCASSQGQIDNEQFFGPGTRLTVL.

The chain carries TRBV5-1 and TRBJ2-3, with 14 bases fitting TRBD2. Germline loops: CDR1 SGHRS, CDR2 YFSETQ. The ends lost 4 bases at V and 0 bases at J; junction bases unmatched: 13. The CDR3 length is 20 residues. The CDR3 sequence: CASSRRSGTSGGRSTDTQYF. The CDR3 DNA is TGCGCCAGCAGCCGCAGGTCCGGGACTAGCGGGGGACGTAGCACAGATACGCAGTATTTT.

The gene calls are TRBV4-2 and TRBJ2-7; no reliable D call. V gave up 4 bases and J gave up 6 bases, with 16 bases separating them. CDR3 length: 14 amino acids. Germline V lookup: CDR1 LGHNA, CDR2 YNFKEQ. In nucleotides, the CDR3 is TGTGCCAGCAGCCCTCCCCTAGGAGAGACCGAGCAGTACTTC. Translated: CASSPPLGETEQYF.

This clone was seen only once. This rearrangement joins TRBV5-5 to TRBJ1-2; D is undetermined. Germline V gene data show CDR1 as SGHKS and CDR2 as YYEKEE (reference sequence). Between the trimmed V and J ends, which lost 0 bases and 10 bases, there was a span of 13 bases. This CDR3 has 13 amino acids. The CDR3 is CASSLANPGIYTF. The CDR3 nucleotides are TGTGCCAGCAGCTTGGCCAACCCCGGGATCTACACCTTC.

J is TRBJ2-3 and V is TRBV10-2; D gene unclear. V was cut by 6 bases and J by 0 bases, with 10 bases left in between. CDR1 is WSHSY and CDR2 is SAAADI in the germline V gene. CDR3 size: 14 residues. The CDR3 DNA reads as TGCGCCAGCAGAAAAACTGCTAGCACAGATACGCAGTATTTT. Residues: CASRKTASTDTQYF.

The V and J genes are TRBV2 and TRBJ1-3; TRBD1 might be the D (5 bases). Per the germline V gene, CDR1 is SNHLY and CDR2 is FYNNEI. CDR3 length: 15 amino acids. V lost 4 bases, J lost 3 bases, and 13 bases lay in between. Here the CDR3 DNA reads TGTGCCAGCAGTGCGGCGGGGGTCAGTGGAAACACCATATATTTT. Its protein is CASSAAGVSGNTIYF.

DNA for the CDR3: TGTGCCAGCAGCGAAGACAGGTACGAGCAGTACTTC. Encoded protein: CASSEDRYEQYF. This chain connects TRBV7-2 to TRBJ2-7, with a possible D match to TRBD1 (6 bases). The CDR3 loop spans 12 amino acids. Germline lookup yields CDR1 SGHTA and CDR2 FQGNSA. V lost 5 bases, J lost 4 bases, and 9 bases lay in between.

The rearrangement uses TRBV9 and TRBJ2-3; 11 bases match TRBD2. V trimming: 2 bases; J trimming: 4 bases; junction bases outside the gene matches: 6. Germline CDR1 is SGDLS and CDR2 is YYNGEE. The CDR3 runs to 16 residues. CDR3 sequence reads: CASSVIGTSGSDTQYF. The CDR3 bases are TGTGCCAGCAGCGTCATAGGGACTAGCGGCTCAGATACGCAGTATTTT.

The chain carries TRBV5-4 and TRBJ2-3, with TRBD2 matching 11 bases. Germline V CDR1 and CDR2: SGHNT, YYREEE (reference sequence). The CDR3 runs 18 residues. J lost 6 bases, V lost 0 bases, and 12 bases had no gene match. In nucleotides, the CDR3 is TGTGCCAGCAGCTTGGGGGGCCCTTCGACTAGCGGGGCGGATACGCAGTATTTT. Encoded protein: CASSLGGPSTSGADTQYF.

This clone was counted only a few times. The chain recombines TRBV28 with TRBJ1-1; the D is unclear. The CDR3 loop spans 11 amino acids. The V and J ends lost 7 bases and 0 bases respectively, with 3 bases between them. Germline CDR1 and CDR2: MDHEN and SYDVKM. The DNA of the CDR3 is TGTGCCAGCATCATGAACACTGAAGCTTTCTTT. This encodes CASIMNTEAFF.

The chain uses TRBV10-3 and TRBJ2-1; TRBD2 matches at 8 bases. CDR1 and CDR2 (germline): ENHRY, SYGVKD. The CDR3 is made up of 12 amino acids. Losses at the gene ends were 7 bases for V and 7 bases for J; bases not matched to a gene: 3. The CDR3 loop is CAIKGLENEQFF. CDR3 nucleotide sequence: TGTGCCATCAAGGGACTAGAAAATGAGCAGTTCTTC.

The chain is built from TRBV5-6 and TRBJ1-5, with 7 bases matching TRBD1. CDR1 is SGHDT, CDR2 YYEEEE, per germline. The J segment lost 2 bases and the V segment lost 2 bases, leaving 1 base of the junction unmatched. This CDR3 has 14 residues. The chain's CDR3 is CASSFGTGNQPQHF. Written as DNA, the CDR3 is TGTGCCAGCAGCTTCGGGACAGGCAATCAGCCCCAGCATTTT.

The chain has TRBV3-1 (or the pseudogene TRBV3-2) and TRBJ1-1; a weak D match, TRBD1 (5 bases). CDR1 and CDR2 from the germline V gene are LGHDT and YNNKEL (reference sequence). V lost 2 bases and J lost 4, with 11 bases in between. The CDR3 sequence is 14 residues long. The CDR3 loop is CASSQNGGSTEAFF. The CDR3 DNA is TGTGCCAGCAGCCAAAATGGGGGGAGCACTGAAGCTTTCTTT.

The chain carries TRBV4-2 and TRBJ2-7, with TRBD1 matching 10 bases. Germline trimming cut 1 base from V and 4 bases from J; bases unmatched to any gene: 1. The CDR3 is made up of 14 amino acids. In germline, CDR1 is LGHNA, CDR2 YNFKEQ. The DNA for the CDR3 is TGTGCCAGCAGCCAAGTGGGACAGGGGTACGAGCAGTACTTC. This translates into CASSQVGQGYEQYF.

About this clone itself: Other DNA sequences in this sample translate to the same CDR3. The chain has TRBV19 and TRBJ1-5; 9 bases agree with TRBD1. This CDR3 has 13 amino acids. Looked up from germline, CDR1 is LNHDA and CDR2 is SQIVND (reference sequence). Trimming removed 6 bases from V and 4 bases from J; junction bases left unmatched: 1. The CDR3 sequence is CASSGTGNQPQHF. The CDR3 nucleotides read TGTGCCAGTAGCGGGACAGGGAATCAGCCCCAGCATTTT.

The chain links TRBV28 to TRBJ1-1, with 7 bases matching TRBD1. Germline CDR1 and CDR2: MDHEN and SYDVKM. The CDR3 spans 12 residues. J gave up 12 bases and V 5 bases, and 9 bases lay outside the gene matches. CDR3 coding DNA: TGTGCCAGCAGTACGACAGGGCGGATAACTTTCTTT. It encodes CASSTTGRITFF.

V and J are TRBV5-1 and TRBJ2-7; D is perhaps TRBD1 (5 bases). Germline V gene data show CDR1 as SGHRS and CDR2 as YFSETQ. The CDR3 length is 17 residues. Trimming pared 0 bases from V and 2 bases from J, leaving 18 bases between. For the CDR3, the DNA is TGCGCCAGCAGCTTGGCTGGGGCAGGAGAGGTTACCTACGAGCAGTACTTC. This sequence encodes CASSLAGAGEVTYEQYF.

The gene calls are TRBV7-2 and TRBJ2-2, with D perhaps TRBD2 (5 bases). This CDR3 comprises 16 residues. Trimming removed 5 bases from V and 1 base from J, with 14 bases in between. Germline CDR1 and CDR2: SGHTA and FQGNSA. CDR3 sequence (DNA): TGTGCCAGCAGCGGAGACTACTGGGGGAACACCGGGGAGCTGTTTTTT. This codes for CASSGDYWGNTGELFF.

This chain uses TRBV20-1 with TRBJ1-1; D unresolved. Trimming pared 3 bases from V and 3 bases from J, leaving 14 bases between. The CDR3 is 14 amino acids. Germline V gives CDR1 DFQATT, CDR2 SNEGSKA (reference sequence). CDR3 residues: CSASDGRAYTEAFF. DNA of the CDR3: TGCAGTGCTAGTGACGGGAGGGCGTACACTGAAGCTTTCTTT.

CDR3 sequence reads: CASSVVGTQYF. In DNA form, the CDR3 reads TGTGCCAGCAGCGTAGTCGGGACCCAGTACTTC. The chain couples TRBV9 to TRBJ2-5; D unclear. CDR1 and CDR2 (germline): SGDLS, YYNGEE. The CDR3 contains 11 residues. V dropped 0 bases and J dropped 7 bases, with 4 bases sitting between them.

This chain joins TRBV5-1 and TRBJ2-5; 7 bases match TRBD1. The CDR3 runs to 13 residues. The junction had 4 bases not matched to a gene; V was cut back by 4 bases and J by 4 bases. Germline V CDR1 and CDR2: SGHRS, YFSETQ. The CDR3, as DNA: TGCGCCAGCAGCAAAACAGGGGTAGAGACCCAGTACTTC. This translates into CASSKTGVETQYF.

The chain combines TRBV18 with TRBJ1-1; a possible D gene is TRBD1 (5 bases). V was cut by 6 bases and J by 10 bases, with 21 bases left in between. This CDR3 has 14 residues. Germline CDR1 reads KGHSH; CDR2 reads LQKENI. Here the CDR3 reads CASSQGAESHTAFF. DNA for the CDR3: TGTGCCAGCTCCCAAGGGGCCGAGTCTCACACAGCTTTCTTT.

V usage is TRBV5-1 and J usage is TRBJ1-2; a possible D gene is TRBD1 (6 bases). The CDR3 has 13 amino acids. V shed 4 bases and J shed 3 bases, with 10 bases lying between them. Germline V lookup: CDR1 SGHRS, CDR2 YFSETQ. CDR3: CASSPDRDYGYTF. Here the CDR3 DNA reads TGCGCCAGCAGCCCGGACAGAGACTATGGCTACACCTTC.

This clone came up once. The CDR3 DNA sequence: TGTGCCAGCAGCTGGACAGTTAACTATGGCTACACCTTC. Translation: CASSWTVNYGYTF. The chain links TRBV7-8 to TRBJ1-2; weak D call: TRBD1 (6 bases). V gave up 4 bases and J gave up 1 base, with 7 bases separating them. This CDR3 comprises 13 residues. Germline V lookup: CDR1 SGHVS, CDR2 FQNEAQ.

This CDR3 reads CASSLWVDRDRYEQYF. The CDR3 DNA reads as TGTGCCAGCAGCTTGTGGGTAGACAGGGATCGGTACGAGCAGTACTTC. V is TRBV5-5 and J is TRBJ2-7; TRBD1 matches at 7 bases. The CDR3 runs 16 residues. Germline values: CDR1 SGHKS, CDR2 YYEKEE (reference sequence). V gave up 1 base and J gave up 4 bases; unmatched junction bases: 11.

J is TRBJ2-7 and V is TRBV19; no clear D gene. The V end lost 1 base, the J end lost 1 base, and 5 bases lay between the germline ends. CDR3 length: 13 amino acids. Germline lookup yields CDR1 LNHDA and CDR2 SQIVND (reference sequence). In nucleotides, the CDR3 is TGTGCCAGTAGTATAGCAGTTTCCTACGAGCAGTACTTC. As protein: CASSIAVSYEQYF.

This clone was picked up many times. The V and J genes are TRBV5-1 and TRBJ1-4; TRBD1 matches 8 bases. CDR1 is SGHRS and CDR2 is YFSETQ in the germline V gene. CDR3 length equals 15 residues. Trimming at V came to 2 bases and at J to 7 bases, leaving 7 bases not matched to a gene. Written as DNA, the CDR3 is TGCGCCAGCAGCTTCGACGGACAGGGAGGTGAAAAACTGTTTTTT. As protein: CASSFDGQGGEKLFF. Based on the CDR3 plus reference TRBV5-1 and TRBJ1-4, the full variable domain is KAGVTQTPRYLIKTRGQQVTLSCSPISGHRSVSWYQQTPGQGLQFLFEYFSETQRNKGNFPGRFSGRQFSNSRSEMNVSTLELGDSALYLCASSFDGQGGEKLFFGSGTQLSVL.

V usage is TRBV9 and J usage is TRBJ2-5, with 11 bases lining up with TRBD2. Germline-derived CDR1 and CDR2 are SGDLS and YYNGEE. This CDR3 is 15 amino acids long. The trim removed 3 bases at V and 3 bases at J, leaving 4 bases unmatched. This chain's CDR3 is CASSAYSGGEETQYF. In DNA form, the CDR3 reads TGTGCCAGCAGCGCATATAGCGGGGGGGAAGAGACCCAGTACTTC.

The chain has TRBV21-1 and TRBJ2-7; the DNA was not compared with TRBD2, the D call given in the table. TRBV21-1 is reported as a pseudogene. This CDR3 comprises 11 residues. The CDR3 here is CARATLGEQYF. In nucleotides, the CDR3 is TGTGCCAGAGCGACACTAGGCGAGCAGTACTTC.